Sequencing of this T cell receptor beta chain was carried out in a study of cytomegalovirus exposure and HLA in healthy donors. Study observations and caveats: In vitro, three CMV-associated chains proved specific for CMV antigens. A few V segments could not be told apart, such as TRBV6-2 and TRBV6-3, and were left out.

A multiplex PCR was run with 60 Vbeta primers and 13 Jbeta primers. Using immunoSEQ multiplex PCR, the repertoire was profiled, and TCRdb retains in-frame clones only, with some absent. This table holds about 180,000 clones, roughly 80% found once. The CDR3 spans 16 residues. Trimming took 0 bases from V and 0 from J, leaving 9 bases between them. In germline, CDR1 is MNHNY, CDR2 SVGAGI (reference sequence). This clone was counted between two and nine times. What it binds is not known. The origin of this receptor is a man aged 30-40 years in good health and CMV-seronegative. The sequenced material came from PBMCs. The rearrangement joins TRBV6-6 to TRBJ2-1; D is possibly TRBD1 (6 bases). CDR3 nucleotide sequence: TGTGCCAGCAGTTACTCAGGGACACCCTCCTACAATGAGCAGTTCTTC. It yields the protein CASSYSGTPSYNEQFF.